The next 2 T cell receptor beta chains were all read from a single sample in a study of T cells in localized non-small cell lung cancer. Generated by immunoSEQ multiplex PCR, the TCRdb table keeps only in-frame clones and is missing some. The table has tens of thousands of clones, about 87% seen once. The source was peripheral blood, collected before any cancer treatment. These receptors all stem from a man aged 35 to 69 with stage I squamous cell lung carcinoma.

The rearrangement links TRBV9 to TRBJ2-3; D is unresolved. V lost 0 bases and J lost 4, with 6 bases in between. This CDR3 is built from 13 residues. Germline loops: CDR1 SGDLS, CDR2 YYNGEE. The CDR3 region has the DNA TGTGCCAGCAGCGTAGGTTTCGCAGATACGCAGTATTTT. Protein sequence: CASSVGFADTQYF.

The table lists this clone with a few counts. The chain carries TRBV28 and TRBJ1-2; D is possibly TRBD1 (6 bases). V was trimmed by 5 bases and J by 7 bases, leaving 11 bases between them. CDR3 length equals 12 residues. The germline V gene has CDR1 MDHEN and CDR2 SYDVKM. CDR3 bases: TGTGCCAGCAGTCTCGGGACAATTGGCTACACCTTC. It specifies CASSLGTIGYTF.